Here is one T cell receptor (beta chain) with its context. The data stem from a study of blood T cell repertoires in COVID-19. Study information: Sources were T cells, B-cell-depleted T cells, or PBMCs; the material itself was cDNA or gDNA.

In the source study's methods: Estimated nucleated cell counts came from reference gene primer amplification. TCRdb's table, derived via immunoSEQ multiplex PCR, lists solely in-frame clones and lacks some. V, J and clone size reflect that table, while D and trimming were determined from the DNA. The table lists about 220,000 clones, about 86% of them singletons. This CDR3 has 15 amino acids. CDR1 is LGHNA, CDR2 YNFKEQ, per germline. V lost 1 base, J lost 1 base, and 10 bases lay in between. The chain carries TRBV4-2 and TRBJ1-1, with D possibly being TRBD1 (5 bases). This receptor was taken from a woman aged 55-70 years with acute or convalescent COVID-19. The source material was peripheral blood. The CDR3 is CASSQADRKNTEAFF. In DNA, the CDR3 is TGTGCCAGCAGCCAAGCTGACAGAAAGAACACTGAAGCTTTCTTT.